The rows below give T cell receptor beta chains drawn from one sample of a study of cytomegalovirus exposure and HLA in healthy donors. Clones were sequenced by immunoSEQ multiplex PCR, and TCRdb holds only the in-frame ones, with some missing. In all, the sample yields some 96,000 clones. The sequenced material came from PBMCs. The receptors shown here come from a woman in her twenties or thirties in good health and CMV-seronegative. Each CDR3 is given with its conserved first and last residue. A D gene is named only where the DNA matches it firmly.

>TRBD2|TRBJ2-5|TRBV30
CAWSPLAGGETQYF
TGTGCCTGGAGTCCGTTAGCGGGGGGAGAGACCCAGTACTTC
>.|TRBJ2-3|TRBV7-8
CASSLIRGIDTQYF
TGTGCCAGCAGCTTAATCCGCGGGATAGATACGCAGTATTTT
>.|TRBJ2-2|TRBV5-4
CATQGLTNTGELFF
TGTGCCACCCAGGGCCTGACGAACACCGGGGAGCTGTTTTTT
>.|TRBJ2-7|TRBV9
CASSSHGPSYEQYF
TGTGCCAGCAGCTCTCACGGTCCTTCCTACGAGCAGTACTTC
>TRBD1|TRBJ2-7|TRBV7-9
CASSRTGDEQYF
TGTGCCAGCAGCCGGACAGGGGACGAGCAGTACTTC
>.|TRBJ1-5|TRBV15
CATSSPRGYQPQHF
TGTGCCACCAGCAGTCCACGGGGGTACCAGCCCCAGCATTTT
>.|TRBJ1-1|TRBV19
CASSIRGGTEAFF
TGTGCCAGTAGTATAAGGGGAGGCACTGAAGCTTTCTTT
>TRBD1|TRBJ1-1|TRBV18
CASSPRTGENTEAFF
TGTGCCAGCTCACCCAGGACAGGGGAGAACACTGAAGCTTTCTTT
>TRBD2|TRBJ2-3|TRBV7-2
CASSLVAGEGTDTQYF
TGTGCCAGCAGCTTAGTGGCGGGGGAGGGCACAGATACGCAGTATTTT
>.|TRBJ2-2|TRBV5-1
CASSRDTNTGELFF
TGCGCCAGCTCCCGGGACACGAACACCGGGGAGCTGTTTTTT
>.|TRBJ1-3|TRBV6-1
CASSRDSGNTIYF
TGTGCCAGCAGTCGGGACTCTGGAAACACCATATATTTT
>TRBD2|TRBJ2-5|TRBV10-1
CATPVVWEGHQETQYF
TGCGCCACCCCAGTCGTGTGGGAGGGCCATCAAGAGACCCAGTACTTC
>TRBD2|TRBJ2-2|TRBV7-8
CASSLLRPGGSTGELFF
TGTGCCAGCAGCCTGTTGAGGCCCGGCGGGAGCACCGGGGAGCTGTTTTTT
>.|TRBJ1-3|TRBV10-3
CAISDAQAGNTIYF
TGTGCCATCAGTGACGCACAGGCCGGAAACACCATATATTTT
>.|TRBJ2-3|TRBV27
CASSYRQGTDTQYF
TGTGCCAGCAGTTACCGACAGGGCACAGATACGCAGTATTTT
>TRBD2|TRBJ2-1|TRBV6-5
CASSYTPSGYNEQFF
TGTGCCAGCAGTTATACGCCTAGCGGGTATAATGAGCAGTTCTTC
>.|TRBJ2-3|TRBV5-4
CASSSPRDTDTQYF
TGTGCCAGCAGCTCCCCCAGGGACACAGATACGCAGTATTTT